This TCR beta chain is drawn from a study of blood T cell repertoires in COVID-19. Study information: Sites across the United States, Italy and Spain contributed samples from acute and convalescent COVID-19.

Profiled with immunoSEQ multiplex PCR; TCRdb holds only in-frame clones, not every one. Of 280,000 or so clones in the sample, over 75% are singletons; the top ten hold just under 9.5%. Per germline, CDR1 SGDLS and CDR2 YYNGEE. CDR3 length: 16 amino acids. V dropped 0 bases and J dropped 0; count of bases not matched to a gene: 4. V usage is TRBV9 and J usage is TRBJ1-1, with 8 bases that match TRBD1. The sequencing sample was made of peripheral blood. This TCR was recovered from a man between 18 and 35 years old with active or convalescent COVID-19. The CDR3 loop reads CASSVGGTGMNTEAFF. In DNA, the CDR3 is TGTGCCAGCAGCGTAGGTGGGACAGGCATGAACACTGAAGCTTTCTTT.